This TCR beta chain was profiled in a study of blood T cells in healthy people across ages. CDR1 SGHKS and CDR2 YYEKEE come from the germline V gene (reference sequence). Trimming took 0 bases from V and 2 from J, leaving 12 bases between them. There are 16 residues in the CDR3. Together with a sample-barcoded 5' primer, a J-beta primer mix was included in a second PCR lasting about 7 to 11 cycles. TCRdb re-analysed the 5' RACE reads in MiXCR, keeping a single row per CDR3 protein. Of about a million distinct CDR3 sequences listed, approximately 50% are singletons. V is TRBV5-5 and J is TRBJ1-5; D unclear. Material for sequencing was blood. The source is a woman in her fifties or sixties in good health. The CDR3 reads CASSLDAGIRNQPQHF. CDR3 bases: TGTGCCAGCAGCTTGGATGCGGGGATACGCAATCAGCCCCAGCATTTT.